The 5 T cell receptor beta chains below were found in one sample sequenced in a study of T cell responses to AZD1222 COVID-19 vaccine. TCRdb's copy holds only in-frame clones and misses some; the assay was immunoSEQ multiplex PCR. The repertoire holds over 90,000 clones, with approximately 88% as singletons. Source: peripheral blood, taken on day 0 of AZD1222 vaccination. The receptors were gathered from an adult in good health.

This clone has a single count. The chain is built from TRBV7-8 and TRBJ2-5; no reliable D call. Germline V lookup: CDR1 SGHVS, CDR2 FQNEAQ. The CDR3 has 14 amino acids. Deletions cut 1 base from V and 4 bases from J, with 10 bases between. The CDR3 bases are TGTGCCAGCAGCTTAGGGACCGCCGCAGAGACCCAGTACTTC. Residues: CASSLGTAAETQYF.

The DNA of the CDR3 is TGTGCCAGTAATTATAAGAGCACAGATACGCAGTATTTT. Translated, it gives CASNYKSTDTQYF. The V call is TRBV19, the J call TRBJ2-3; D uncertain. This CDR3 has 13 amino acids. From germline, CDR1 is LNHDA and CDR2 SQIVND (reference sequence). Trimming left V 7 bases short and J 0 bases short, with 8 bases between.

The V gene is TRBV27, the J gene TRBJ1-2; weak D call: TRBD1 (6 bases). The CDR3 totals 15 residues. Germline V gene data show CDR1 as MNHEY and CDR2 as SMNVEV (reference sequence). Trimming took off 5 bases at V and 4 bases at J, with 17 bases between the two ends. As DNA, the CDR3 is TGTGCCAGCAGTCGGGGGGGCGCGTTTATCTATGGCTACACCTTC. The encoded protein is CASSRGGAFIYGYTF.

The genes are TRBV18 and TRBJ2-5, with D possibly TRBD2 on 5 matching bases. The CDR3 covers 14 residues. The V and J ends lost 7 bases and 3 bases respectively, with 15 bases between them. The germline gives CDR1 KGHSH, CDR2 LQKENI. The chain's CDR3 is CASLTGKGEETQYF. CDR3 nucleotides: TGTGCCAGCTTGACGGGGAAGGGCGAAGAGACCCAGTACTTC.

This chain uses TRBV6-4 with TRBJ1-2; TRBD1 matches 9 bases. The CDR3 runs 16 residues. Germline lookup yields CDR1 MRHNA and CDR2 SNTAGT. Trimming at V came to 4 bases and at J to 7 bases, leaving 13 bases not matched to a gene. The CDR3 DNA reads as TGTGCCAGCAGTGTCTCATCCGGGACAGGGCTTCGTGGCTACACCTTC. It yields the protein CASSVSSGTGLRGYTF.